This note documents a single T cell receptor beta chain sequence. Its antigen remains unknown. This sample is drawn from a study of graft-versus-host responses after intestinal transplantation. Study context: The transplants performed in recipients were multivisceral, liver-intestinal, or isolated intestinal. The study gave all recipients anti-thymocyte globulin induction, then tacrolimus and steroids for approximately three years.

Produced via immunoSEQ multiplex PCR; TCRdb's table is partial and in-frame only. The table records 95,000 or so clones, 80% to 95% of them present only once. General study findings and limits: The study associated peak circulating GvH clone levels with early post-transplant HvG declines.

This sequence originates from a human patient who received an intestinal transplant, so some T cells may come from the graft donor. The sample in question was PBMCs, obtained roughly 410 days after intestinal transplant.

DNA of the CDR3: TGTGCCAGCTCATTTTCCTGGGGATCCTACGAGCAGTACTTC. Translated, it gives CASSFSWGSYEQYF. The gene calls are TRBV7-2 and TRBJ2-7; D remains unclear. Deletions cut 8 bases from V and 1 base from J, with 15 bases between. CDR3 length equals 14 residues. Germline lookup yields CDR1 SGHTA and CDR2 FQGNSA.